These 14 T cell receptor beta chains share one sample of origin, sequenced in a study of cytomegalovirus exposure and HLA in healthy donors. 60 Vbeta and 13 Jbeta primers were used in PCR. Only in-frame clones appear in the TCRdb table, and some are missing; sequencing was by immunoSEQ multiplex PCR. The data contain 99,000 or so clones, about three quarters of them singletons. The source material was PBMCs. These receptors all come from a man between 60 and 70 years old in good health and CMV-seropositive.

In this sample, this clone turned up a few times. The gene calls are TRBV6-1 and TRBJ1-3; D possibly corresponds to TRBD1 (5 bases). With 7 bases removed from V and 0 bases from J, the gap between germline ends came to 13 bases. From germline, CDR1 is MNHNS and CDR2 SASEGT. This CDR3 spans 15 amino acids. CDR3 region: CASTSTVSSGNTIYF. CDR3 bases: TGTGCCAGCACCTCGACAGTTAGCTCTGGAAACACCATATATTTT.

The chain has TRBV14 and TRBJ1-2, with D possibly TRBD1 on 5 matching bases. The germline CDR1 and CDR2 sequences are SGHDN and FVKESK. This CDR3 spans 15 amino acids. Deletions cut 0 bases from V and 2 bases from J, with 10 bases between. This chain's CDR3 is CASSQDQGLNYGYTF. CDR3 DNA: TGTGCCAGCAGCCAAGATCAGGGATTGAACTATGGCTACACCTTC.

In nucleotides, the CDR3 is TGTGCCAGCAGCTTGGGAGGACAGGGGGCGAGCTCCTACGAGCAGTACTTC. Protein product: CASSLGGQGASSYEQYF. The chain carries TRBV5-4 and TRBJ2-5, with 11 bases that match TRBD1. The DNA matches TRBJ2-7 better at its end, which makes the J call doubtful. Germline loops: CDR1 SGHNT, CDR2 YYREEE (reference sequence). The CDR3 sequence is 17 residues long.

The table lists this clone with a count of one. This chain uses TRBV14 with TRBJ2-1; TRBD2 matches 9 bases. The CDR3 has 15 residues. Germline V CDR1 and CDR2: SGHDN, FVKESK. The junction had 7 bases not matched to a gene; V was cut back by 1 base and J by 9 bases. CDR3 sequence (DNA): TGTGCCAGCAGCCAAGCCGTAGCGGGGGCGGCTGAGCAGTTCTTC. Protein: CASSQAVAGAAEQFF.

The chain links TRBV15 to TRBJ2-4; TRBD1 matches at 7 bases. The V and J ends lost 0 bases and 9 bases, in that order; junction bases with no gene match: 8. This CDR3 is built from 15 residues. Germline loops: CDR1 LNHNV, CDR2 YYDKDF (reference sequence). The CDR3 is CATSREQQGQGIQYF. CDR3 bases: TGTGCCACCAGCAGAGAGCAACAGGGGCAGGGCATTCAGTACTTC.

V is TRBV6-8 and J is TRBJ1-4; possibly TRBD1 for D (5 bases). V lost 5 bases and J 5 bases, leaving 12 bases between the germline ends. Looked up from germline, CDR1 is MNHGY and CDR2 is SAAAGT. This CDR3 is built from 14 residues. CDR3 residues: CASSEPGGNEKLFF. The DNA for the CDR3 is TGTGCCAGCAGTGAGCCCGGGGGAAATGAAAAACTGTTTTTT.

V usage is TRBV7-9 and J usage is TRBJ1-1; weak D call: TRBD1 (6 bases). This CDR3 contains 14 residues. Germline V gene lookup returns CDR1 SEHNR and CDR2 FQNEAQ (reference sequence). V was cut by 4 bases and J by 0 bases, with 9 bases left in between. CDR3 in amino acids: CASSSQGMNTEAFF. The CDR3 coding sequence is TGTGCCAGCAGCTCTCAGGGGATGAACACTGAAGCTTTCTTT.

Here the CDR3 DNA reads TGTGCCAGCGCGAGGCCCCCCGAGACCCAGTACTTC. Translating gives CASARPPETQYF. The chain employs TRBV4-2 and TRBJ2-5; unclear D gene. Looked up from germline, CDR1 is LGHNA and CDR2 is YNFKEQ. The CDR3 length is 12 residues. Trimming stripped 8 bases from V and 5 bases from J, with 12 bases between.

The CDR3 spells CASRAAGSSYNEQFF. DNA of the CDR3: TGTGCCAGCAGGGCCGCGGGAAGCTCCTACAATGAGCAGTTCTTC. This chain connects TRBV7-2 to TRBJ2-1, with D possibly matching TRBD2 (6 bases). CDR1 and CDR2 (germline): SGHTA, FQGNSA. Trimming stripped 6 bases from V and 0 bases from J, with 12 bases between. The CDR3 extends over 15 amino acids.

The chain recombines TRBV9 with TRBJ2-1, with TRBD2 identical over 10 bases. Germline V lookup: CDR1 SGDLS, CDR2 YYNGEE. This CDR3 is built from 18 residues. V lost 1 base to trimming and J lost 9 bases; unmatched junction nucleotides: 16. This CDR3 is CASSVSGVQRGGQGEQFF. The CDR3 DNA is TGTGCCAGCAGCGTATCGGGGGTCCAGCGGGGGGGCCAGGGTGAGCAGTTCTTC.

The CDR3 reads CASSLGVARLETQYF. CDR3 DNA sequence: TGTGCCAGCAGCTTGGGAGTAGCAAGGCTCGAGACCCAGTACTTC. The genes are TRBV5-5 and TRBJ2-5; D ambiguous. Trimming removed 0 bases at V and 5 bases at J, with 14 bases between. In germline, CDR1 is SGHKS, CDR2 YYEKEE (reference sequence). CDR3 length: 15 residues.

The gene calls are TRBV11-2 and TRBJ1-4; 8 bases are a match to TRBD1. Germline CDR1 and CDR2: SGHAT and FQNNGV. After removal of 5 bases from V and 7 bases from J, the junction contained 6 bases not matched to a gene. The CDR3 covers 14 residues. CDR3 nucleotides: TGTGCCAGCAGCGAGGACAGGGCGACTGAAAAACTGTTTTTT. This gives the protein CASSEDRATEKLFF.

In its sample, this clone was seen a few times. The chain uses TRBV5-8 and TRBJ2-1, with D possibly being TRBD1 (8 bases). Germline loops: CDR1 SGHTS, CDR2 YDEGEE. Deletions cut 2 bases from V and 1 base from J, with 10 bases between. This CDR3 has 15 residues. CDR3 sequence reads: CASSLQGGSYNEQFF. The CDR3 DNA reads TGTGCCAGCAGCTTACAGGGGGGGTCCTACAATGAGCAGTTCTTC.

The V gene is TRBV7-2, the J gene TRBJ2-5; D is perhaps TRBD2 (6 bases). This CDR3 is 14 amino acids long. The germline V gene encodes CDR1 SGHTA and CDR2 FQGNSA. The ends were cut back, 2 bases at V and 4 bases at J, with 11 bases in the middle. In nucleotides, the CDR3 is TGTGCCAGCAGCTTAAGACTAGATGTAGAGACCCAGTACTTC. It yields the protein CASSLRLDVETQYF.